These 12 T cell receptor beta chains share one sample of origin, sequenced in a study of cytomegalovirus exposure and HLA in healthy donors. Using immunoSEQ multiplex PCR, the repertoire was profiled, and TCRdb retains in-frame clones only, with some absent. Counted here are 200,000 or so clones, around 84% occurring once; the ten biggest clones make up 13%. The material sequenced was PBMCs. The receptor source for this set is a woman aged 25-40 years in good health and CMV-seropositive.

This rearrangement joins TRBV11-2 to TRBJ1-2, with a weak D call TRBD1 (6 bases). In germline, CDR1 is SGHAT, CDR2 FQNNGV. Trimming shortened V by 5 bases and J by 4 bases, and 14 bases separated the two germline ends. This CDR3 spans 14 amino acids. Written as DNA, the CDR3 is TGTGCCAGCAGCCAGCCAGGGGCTTCCTATGGCTACACCTTC. Translated: CASSQPGASYGYTF. Complete variable domain (other parts from reference TRBV11-2 and TRBJ1-2): EAGVAQSPRYKIIEKRQSVAFWCNPISGHATLYWYQQILGQGPKLLIQFQNNGVVDDSQLPKDRFSAERLKGVDSTLKIQPAKLEDSAVYLCASSQPGASYGYTFGSGTRLTVV.

CDR3 sequence: CACNVRGIWFDEQFF. The CDR3 bases are TGTGCCTGCAATGTTCGGGGAATTTGGTTCGATGAGCAGTTCTTC. The chain carries TRBV30 and TRBJ2-1, with TRBD2 as a possible D gene (5 bases). CDR3 length: 15 amino acids. CDR1 and CDR2 (germline): GTSNPN, SVGIG (reference sequence). Trimming cost V 6 bases and J 8 bases, with 23 bases left between them.

The rearrangement links TRBV21-1 to TRBJ1-5; the table's D call, TRBD1, was not checked against the DNA. TRBV21-1 is a pseudogene locus. This CDR3 has 15 residues. CDR3 nucleotides: TGTGCCAGCAGCAAGACAGGGGCCAGCAATCAGCCCCAGCATTTT. This sequence encodes CASSKTGASNQPQHF.

This chain uses TRBV28 with TRBJ1-5; D is possibly TRBD1 (6 bases). The CDR3 extends over 17 amino acids. CDR1 is MDHEN, CDR2 SYDVKM, per germline. Between the trimmed V and J ends, which lost 7 bases and 3 bases, there was a span of 22 bases. The DNA of the CDR3 is TGTGCCAGCACCACCACCCTCCGGGGGGGCAACAATCAGCCCCAGCATTTT. Translation gives CASTTTLRGGNNQPQHF. Drawing the rest from reference TRBV28 and TRBJ1-5, the complete variable domain is DVKVTQSSRYLVKRTGEKVFLECVQDMDHENMFWYRQDPGLGLRLIYFSYDVKMKEKGDIPEGYSVSREKKERFSLILESASTNQTSMYLCASTTTLRGGNNQPQHFGDGTRLSIL.

The chain links TRBV6-5 to TRBJ1-2, with D perhaps TRBD1 (6 bases). V dropped 10 bases and J dropped 6 bases, with 15 bases sitting between them. Germline assignment: CDR1 MNHEY and CDR2 SVGAGI. This CDR3 is built from 12 residues. This CDR3 reads CATLRGGDGYTF. CDR3 in DNA: TGTGCCACCCTTAGGGGGGGGGATGGCTACACCTTC.

The chain carries TRBV2 and TRBJ2-7; 7 bases are shared with TRBD1. The CDR3 totals 13 residues. Unmatched junction bases numbered 7, after V lost 8 bases and J lost 3 bases. The germline gives CDR1 SNHLY, CDR2 FYNNEI. The CDR3 protein is CASCRDSLYEQYF. The CDR3 DNA follows: TGTGCCAGCTGCCGGGACAGCCTCTACGAGCAGTACTTC.

The CDR3 DNA reads TGTGCCAGCAGCTCGGGACTAACCTACAATGAGCAGTTCTTC. Its translation is CASSSGLTYNEQFF. V is TRBV5-4 and J is TRBJ2-1; 7 bases fit TRBD2. This CDR3 contains 14 residues. Germline lookup yields CDR1 SGHNT and CDR2 YYREEE (reference sequence). V was pared by 3 bases and J by 2 bases, with 2 bases of the junction left unmatched.

The genes are TRBV27 and TRBJ2-7, with a weak D call TRBD2 (5 bases). CDR3 length: 15 amino acids. Trimming cost V 5 bases and J 8 bases, with 22 bases left between them. Germline V CDR1 and CDR2: MNHEY, SMNVEV (reference sequence). CDR3 in amino acids: CASSPGLLDSAKQYF. The CDR3 region has the DNA TGTGCCAGCAGTCCTGGACTCTTGGATTCAGCGAAGCAGTACTTC.

The chain couples TRBV6-5 to TRBJ2-2, with TRBD1 matching 8 bases. This CDR3 comprises 15 residues. After removal of 5 bases from V and 6 bases from J, the junction contained 8 bases not matched to a gene. CDR1 and CDR2 from the germline V gene are MNHEY and SVGAGI. The chain's CDR3 is CASSKRSGGSGELFF. The CDR3 DNA reads TGTGCCAGCAGTAAGAGATCAGGGGGCTCCGGGGAGCTGTTTTTT.

This chain's CDR3 is CASSLRTGVEQYF. CDR3 sequence (DNA): TGTGCCAGCAGCTTACGTACAGGGGTCGAGCAGTACTTC. The gene calls are TRBV7-8 and TRBJ2-7, with 7 bases lining up with TRBD1. CDR1 SGHVS and CDR2 FQNEAQ come from the germline V gene. V dropped 2 bases and J dropped 6; count of bases not matched to a gene: 4. The CDR3 loop spans 13 amino acids.

The rearrangement links TRBV4-1 to TRBJ2-7, with 7 positions matching TRBD1. Germline V gene sequence: CDR1 MGHRA, CDR2 YSYEKL. V gave up 1 base and J gave up 3 bases; unmatched junction bases: 9. This CDR3 comprises 16 residues. In DNA, the CDR3 is TGCGCCAGCAGCCAAGTAGGAAAGGGGGCAAACTACGAGCAGTACTTC. Encoded protein: CASSQVGKGANYEQYF.

The V gene is TRBV15, the J gene TRBJ2-6; D is unresolved. The CDR3 has 15 amino acids. V was clipped by 1 base and J by 0 bases, with 4 bases between them. CDR1 and CDR2 from the germline V gene are LNHNV and YYDKDF (reference sequence). This chain's CDR3 is CATSRARSGANVLTF. Written as DNA, the CDR3 is TGTGCCACCAGCAGAGCTCGCTCTGGGGCCAACGTCCTGACTTTC.